The next 12 T cell receptor beta chains were all read from a single sample in a study of T cells of healthy individuals. TCRdb re-called the 5' RACE reads through MiXCR, storing one row per CDR3 protein. The sample contains around 63,000 distinct CDR3 sequences, around 15% of which appear only once. These receptors originate from a human donor in good health.

Ten or more counts support this clonotype. V is TRBV9 and J is TRBJ2-3, with D maybe TRBD2 (6 bases). This CDR3 has 15 residues. The germline V gene encodes CDR1 SGDLS and CDR2 YYNGEE. Trimming cost V 4 bases and J 6 bases, with 18 bases left between them. The CDR3 protein is CASSPGTPWQDTQYF. CDR3 DNA: TGTGCCAGCAGCCCTGGGACTCCTTGGCAGGATACGCAGTATTTT.

The chain couples TRBV5-1 to TRBJ2-3; TRBD2 aligns across 11 bases. Trimming cost V 1 base and J 2 bases; bases outside gene matches: 3. Germline lookup yields CDR1 SGHRS and CDR2 YFSETQ. The CDR3 sequence is 16 residues long. CDR3 in DNA: TGCGCCAGCAGCTTGCCGGGACTAGCGGCCACAGATACGCAGTATTTT. It specifies CASSLPGLAATDTQYF.

Worth noting for this clonotype: A read error is possible here, since a much larger clone lies one base away. The chain uses TRBV6-1 and TRBJ2-3; no definite D call. The CDR3 sequence is 15 residues long. Germline V gene data show CDR1 as MNHNS and CDR2 as SASEGT. CDR3 amino acids: CARSDPGISTDTQYF. The CDR3 region has the DNA TGTGCCAGAAGTGATCCCGGAATTAGCACAGATACGCAGTATTTT.

As concerns this clonotype: A much more abundant neighbour one base away suggests this may be a read error. The rearrangement links TRBV12-3 or TRBV12-4 to TRBJ1-3; possible D gene TRBD1, 5 bases. The V end was cut by 3 bases, the J end by 0 bases, with 6 bases between. There are 14 residues in the CDR3. The chain's CDR3 is CASSLDNSGNTIYF. The CDR3 region has the DNA TGTGCCAGCAGTTTGGACAACTCTGGAAACACCATATATTTT.

The J gene is TRBJ2-7, the V gene TRBV4-3; 8 bases map to TRBD2. This CDR3 has 15 residues. V was pared by 0 bases and J by 2 bases, with 3 bases of the junction left unmatched. Germline V gene lookup returns CDR1 LGHNA and CDR2 YSLEER. Written as DNA, the CDR3 is TGCGCCAGCAGCCAAGATTCCGGGAGGGCCTACGAGCAGTACTTC. Its protein is CASSQDSGRAYEQYF.

This clonotype has at least ten counts. The V gene is TRBV5-1, the J gene TRBJ2-7; D may match TRBD1 or TRBD2 (5 bases each). Per germline, CDR1 SGHRS and CDR2 YFSETQ. Trimming removed 4 bases from V and 4 bases from J, with 15 bases in between. The CDR3 has 14 amino acids. The CDR3 DNA follows: TGCGCCAGCAGCCTGGCTCGGGGACCGTACGAGCAGTACTTC. Amino acids: CASSLARGPYEQYF.

This clonotype was counted between two and nine times. The chain couples TRBV5-1 to TRBJ1-5; D unresolved. In germline, CDR1 is SGHRS, CDR2 YFSETQ. V was pared by 2 bases and J by 2 bases, with 5 bases between. The CDR3 extends over 13 amino acids. The CDR3 sequence is CASSLVGNQPQHF. CDR3 nucleotide sequence: TGCGCCAGCAGCTTAGTTGGCAATCAGCCCCAGCATTTT.

The J gene is TRBJ2-7, the V gene TRBV6-1, with no clear D. The germline V gene has CDR1 MNHNS and CDR2 SASEGT. Trimming took 3 bases from V and 4 from J, leaving 22 bases between them. CDR3 length: 17 amino acids. CDR3 coding DNA: TGTGCCAGCAGTGACTCAATGGCTACCGGGCCCCGATACGAGCAGTACTTC. Its translation is CASSDSMATGPRYEQYF.

This clonotype was counted between two and nine times. The rearrangement uses TRBV10-3 and TRBJ2-6; no firm D call. Germline values: CDR1 ENHRY, CDR2 SYGVKD. The V end was cut by 4 bases, the J end by 0 bases, with 10 bases between. The CDR3 length is 16 residues. The CDR3 region is CAISVDVNSGANVLTF. CDR3 nucleotides: TGTGCCATCAGTGTGGACGTAAACTCTGGGGCCAACGTCCTGACTTTC.

This rearrangement joins TRBV7-9 to TRBJ2-3; the match to TRBD2 covers 9 bases. Germline loops: CDR1 SEHNR, CDR2 FQNEAQ (reference sequence). V dropped 4 bases and J dropped 0; count of bases not matched to a gene: 11. This CDR3 has 18 amino acids. Written as DNA, the CDR3 is TGTGCCAGCAGCTCCCGACTAGCGGACCACACTAGCACAGATACGCAGTATTTT. Protein: CASSSRLADHTSTDTQYF.

The chain employs TRBV2 and TRBJ2-5, with a tentative D call TRBD1 (5 bases). CDR3 length: 15 residues. CDR1 SNHLY and CDR2 FYNNEI come from the germline V gene. V dropped 0 bases and J dropped 4 bases, with 12 bases sitting between them. CDR3 sequence (DNA): TGTGCCAGCAGTGAAGCTGTGCAGGGCAGAGAGACCCAGTACTTC. It yields the protein CASSEAVQGRETQYF.

This clonotype was seen more than once but under ten times. The genes are TRBV6-1 and TRBJ2-7, with a tentative D call TRBD2 (5 bases). The CDR3 extends over 15 amino acids. V was clipped by 6 bases and J by 6 bases, with 21 bases between them. Germline V CDR1 and CDR2: MNHNS, SASEGT. The CDR3 is CASRKSGMGSPEQYF. As DNA, the CDR3 is TGTGCCAGCAGGAAATCCGGGATGGGTAGTCCCGAGCAGTACTTC.